This T cell receptor (beta chain) was sequenced for a study of CD8 T cells in Susac syndrome. V was pared by 5 bases and J by 1 base, with 8 bases between. Per germline, CDR1 SGHDN and CDR2 FVKESK. The CDR3 runs to 13 residues. Roughly 0.45 to 1 ug RNA was reverse transcribed with random hexamers. TCRdb re-called the immunoSEQ multiplex PCR reads through MiXCR, storing one row per CDR3 protein. The sample has about 190,000 distinct CDR3 sequences, approximately 94% seen once. The receptor's source is a human donor with Susac syndrome. Sequenced: CD4+ T cells from PBMCs. V is TRBV14 and J is TRBJ1-1, with D maybe TRBD1 (5 bases). CDR3 amino acids: CASSNTGNTEAFF. The CDR3 DNA is TGTGCCAGCAGCAATACAGGGAACACTGAAGCTTTCTTT.